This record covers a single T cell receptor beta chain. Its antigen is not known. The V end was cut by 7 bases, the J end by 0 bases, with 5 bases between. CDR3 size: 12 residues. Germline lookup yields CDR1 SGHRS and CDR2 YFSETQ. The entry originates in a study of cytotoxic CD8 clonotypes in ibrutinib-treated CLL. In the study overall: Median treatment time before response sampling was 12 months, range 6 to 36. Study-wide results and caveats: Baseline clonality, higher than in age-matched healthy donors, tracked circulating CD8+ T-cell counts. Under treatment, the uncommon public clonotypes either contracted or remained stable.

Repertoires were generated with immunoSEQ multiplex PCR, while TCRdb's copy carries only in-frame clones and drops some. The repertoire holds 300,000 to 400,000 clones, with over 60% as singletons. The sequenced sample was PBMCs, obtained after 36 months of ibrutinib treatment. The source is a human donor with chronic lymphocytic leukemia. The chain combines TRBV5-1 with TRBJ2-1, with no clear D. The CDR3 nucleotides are TGCGCCAGCTGGGGCTCCTACAATGAGCAGTTCTTC. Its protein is CASWGSYNEQFF.